The 5 T cell receptor beta chains in this list originate from one sample, sequenced in a study of blood T cells in healthy people across ages. It was with a sample-barcoded 5' primer and a J-beta primer mix that a second PCR of about 6 to 12 cycles was run. TCRdb fed the 5' RACE reads into MiXCR, producing one record per CDR3 protein. The sample shows 1.5 million to 2 million distinct CDR3 sequences, approximately 40% of them seen only once. The sample consisted of blood. The source is a human donor in good health.

The V and J genes are TRBV7-9 and TRBJ1-2, with D possibly being TRBD1 (6 bases). Germline V gene lookup returns CDR1 SEHNR and CDR2 FQNEAQ (reference sequence). V lost 4 bases, J lost 7 bases, and 16 bases lay in between. The CDR3 contains 14 residues. In DNA, the CDR3 is TGTGCCAGCAGCTACACTCGAGGGGGTTTTGGCTACACCTTC. It is translated as CASSYTRGGFGYTF.

The chain links TRBV2 to TRBJ2-7; D is undetermined. This CDR3 spans 12 amino acids. The V end was cut by 8 bases, the J end by 3 bases, with 11 bases between. The germline V gene has CDR1 SNHLY and CDR2 FYNNEI. The CDR3 sequence: CASGRPIYEQYF. In nucleotides, the CDR3 is TGTGCCAGCGGCAGGCCTATCTACGAGCAGTACTTC.

This clonotype was counted a few times. The germline gene is not matched at one end of the junction; a read error may be the cause. The CDR3 sequence is CSSSLASRDGYTF. CDR3 coding DNA: TGTTCCAGCAGCTTAGCGAGTAGGGATGGCTACACCTTC. The chain couples TRBV7-9 to TRBJ1-2, with D uncertain. The CDR3 runs 13 residues. The germline gives CDR1 SEHNR, CDR2 FQNEAQ (reference sequence).

This chain joins TRBV5-1 and TRBJ2-3; 7 bases fit TRBD1. V lost 4 bases and J lost 4; bases outside the gene matches: 6. Per germline, CDR1 SGHRS and CDR2 YFSETQ. The CDR3 length is 14 residues. CDR3 amino acids: CASSGQDRSDTQYF. CDR3 in DNA: TGCGCCAGCAGCGGACAGGACAGATCAGATACGCAGTATTTT. The full variable domain, its missing parts supplied by reference TRBV5-1 and TRBJ2-3, is KAGVTQTPRYLIKTRGQQVTLSCSPISGHRSVSWYQQTPGQGLQFLFEYFSETQRNKGNFPGRFSGRQFSNSRSEMNVSTLELGDSALYLCASSGQDRSDTQYFGPGTRLTVL.

The rearrangement joins TRBV19 to TRBJ2-5; D perhaps matches TRBD1 (6 bases). The V end was cut by 3 bases, the J end by 5 bases, with 13 bases between. Germline values: CDR1 LNHDA, CDR2 SQIVND (reference sequence). CDR3 length: 14 amino acids. The CDR3 protein is CASSIAGVKETQYF. The CDR3 DNA follows: TGTGCCAGTAGTATCGCAGGGGTCAAGGAGACCCAGTACTTC.